The count of the clone carrying this T cell receptor (beta chain) is one. The repertoire was sequenced with immunoSEQ multiplex PCR; TCRdb's copy has only in-frame clones and lacks some. The profile shows approximately 500,000 clones, 85% to 90% of them singletons. The CDR3 sequence is 12 residues long. The ends were cut back, 4 bases at V and 11 bases at J, with 14 bases in the middle. CDR1 and CDR2 (germline): PRHDT, FYEKMQ (reference sequence). The data were obtained in a study of blood T cell repertoires in COVID-19. Across the whole study: In each case, the material was cDNA or gDNA derived from T cells, B-cell-depleted T cells, or PBMCs.

In Seattle, patients joined the study during active infection and were tracked longitudinally. This clonotype was obtained from a woman aged 45-60 years with COVID-19, enrolled during active disease. The chain couples TRBV13 to TRBJ1-1; no clear D gene. The sample taken for sequencing was peripheral blood. The DNA of the CDR3 is TGTGCCAGCAGCTATACAGCCCGGAGGGCTTTCTTT. Protein product: CASSYTARRAFF.